This T cell receptor (beta chain) was documented in a study of blood T cell repertoires in COVID-19. Study background: The samples span acute and convalescent COVID-19 from the United States, Italy and Spain. The analysed material was cDNA or gDNA that came from T cells, B-cell-depleted T cells, or PBMCs.

In the study's own analysis: Researchers report that nucleated cell counts were estimated from reference gene primer amplification. Some clones are missing from TCRdb's copy, which holds only in-frame ones; the method was immunoSEQ multiplex PCR. The D gene and trimming were derived from the DNA, and the V and J assignments and clone size from that table. Of roughly 180,000 clones in the sample, 76% were seen once. CDR1 is MDHEN and CDR2 is SYDVKM in the germline V gene. The CDR3 sequence is 15 residues long. Trimming took 5 bases from V and 7 from J; bases not matched to a gene: 8. The sequenced sample consisted of peripheral blood. The sequence was collected from a woman aged 45-59 years with active or convalescent COVID-19. This chain connects TRBV28 to TRBJ2-7, with 13 bases that match TRBD2. In nucleotides, the CDR3 is TGTGCCAGCAGTCTGCCGGGACTAGCGGGGTTTGAGCAGTACTTC. This translates into CASSLPGLAGFEQYF.